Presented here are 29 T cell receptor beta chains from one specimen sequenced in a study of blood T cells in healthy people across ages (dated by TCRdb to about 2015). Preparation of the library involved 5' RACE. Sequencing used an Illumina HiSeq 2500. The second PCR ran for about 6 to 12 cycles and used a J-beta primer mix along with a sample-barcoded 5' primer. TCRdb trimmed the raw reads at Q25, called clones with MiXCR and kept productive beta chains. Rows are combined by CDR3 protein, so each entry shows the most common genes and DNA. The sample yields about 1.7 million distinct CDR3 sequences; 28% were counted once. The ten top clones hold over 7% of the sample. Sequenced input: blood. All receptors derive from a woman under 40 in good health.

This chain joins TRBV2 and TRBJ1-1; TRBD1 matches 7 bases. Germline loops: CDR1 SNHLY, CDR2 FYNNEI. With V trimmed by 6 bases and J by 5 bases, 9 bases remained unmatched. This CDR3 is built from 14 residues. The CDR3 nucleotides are TGTGCCAGCAGGCTCCCTCCAGGGGGAACTGAAGCTTTCTTT. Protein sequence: CASRLPPGGTEAFF.

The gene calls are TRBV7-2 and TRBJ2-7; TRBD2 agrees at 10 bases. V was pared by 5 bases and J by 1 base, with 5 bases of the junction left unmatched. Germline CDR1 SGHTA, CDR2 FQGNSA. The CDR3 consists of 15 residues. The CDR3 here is CASSKERGGSYEQYF. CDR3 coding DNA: TGTGCCAGCAGCAAAGAGCGGGGGGGGTCCTACGAGCAGTACTTC.

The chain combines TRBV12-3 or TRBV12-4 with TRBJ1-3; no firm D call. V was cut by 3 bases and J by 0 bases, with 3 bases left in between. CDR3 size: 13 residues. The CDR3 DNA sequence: TGTGCCAGCAGTTTCTTCTCTGGAAACACCATATATTTT. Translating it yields CASSFFSGNTIYF.

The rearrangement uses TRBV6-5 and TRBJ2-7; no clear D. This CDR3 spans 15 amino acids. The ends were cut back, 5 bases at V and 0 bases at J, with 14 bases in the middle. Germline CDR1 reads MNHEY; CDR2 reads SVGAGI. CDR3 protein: CASSPEWRSSYEQYF. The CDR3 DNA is TGTGCCAGCAGTCCCGAGTGGCGGAGCTCCTACGAGCAGTACTTC.

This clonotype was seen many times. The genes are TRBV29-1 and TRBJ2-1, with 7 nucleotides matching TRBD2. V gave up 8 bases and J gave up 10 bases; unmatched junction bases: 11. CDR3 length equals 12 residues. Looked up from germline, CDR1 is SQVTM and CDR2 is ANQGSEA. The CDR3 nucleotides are TGCAGCCCTGGACTAGTTGGATTAGAGCAGTTCTTC. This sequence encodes CSPGLVGLEQFF.

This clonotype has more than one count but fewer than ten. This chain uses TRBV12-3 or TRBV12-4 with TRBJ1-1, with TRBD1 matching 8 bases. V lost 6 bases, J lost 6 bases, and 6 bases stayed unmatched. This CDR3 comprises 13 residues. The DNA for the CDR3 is TGTGCCAGCAGCAGCATACAGGGGGCTGAAGCTTTCTTT. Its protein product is CASSSIQGAEAFF.

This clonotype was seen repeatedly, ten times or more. CDR3 nucleotides: TGTGCCAGCAGCTTAGGGACAGTGAACTACAATGAGCAGTTCTTC. This encodes CASSLGTVNYNEQFF. The chain is built from TRBV7-2 and TRBJ2-1; tentative D call: TRBD1 (6 bases). The CDR3 has 15 amino acids. The V end lost 1 base, the J end lost 3 bases, and 10 bases lay between the germline ends. Germline values: CDR1 SGHTA, CDR2 FQGNSA.

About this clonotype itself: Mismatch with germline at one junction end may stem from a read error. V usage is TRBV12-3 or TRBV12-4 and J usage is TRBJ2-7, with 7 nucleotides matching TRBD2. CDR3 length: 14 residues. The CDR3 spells CAGRLAGASYEQYF. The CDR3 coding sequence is TGTGCCGGCAGGTTAGCGGGCGCCTCCTACGAGCAGTACTTC.

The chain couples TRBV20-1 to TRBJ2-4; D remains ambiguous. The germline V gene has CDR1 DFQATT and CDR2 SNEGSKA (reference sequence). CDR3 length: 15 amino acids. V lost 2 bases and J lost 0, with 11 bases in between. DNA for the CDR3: TGCAGTGCTAGATCAGAATCCGTAGCCAAAAACATTCAGTACTTC. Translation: CSARSESVAKNIQYF.

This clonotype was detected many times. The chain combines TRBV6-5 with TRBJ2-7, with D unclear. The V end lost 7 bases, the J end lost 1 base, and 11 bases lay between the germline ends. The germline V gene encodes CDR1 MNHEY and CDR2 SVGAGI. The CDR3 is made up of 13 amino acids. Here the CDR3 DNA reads TGTGCCAGCAAGGTTAGCCTATCCTACGAGCAGTACTTC. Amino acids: CASKVSLSYEQYF.

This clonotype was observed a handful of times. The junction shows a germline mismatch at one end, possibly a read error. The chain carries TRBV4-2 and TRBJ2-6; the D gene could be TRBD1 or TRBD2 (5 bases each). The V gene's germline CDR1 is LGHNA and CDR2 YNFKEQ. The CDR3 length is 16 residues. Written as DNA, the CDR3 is TGTGCCAGCAGCCAAGCCGAGGGCTCTGGGGCCAACGTCCGGACTTTC. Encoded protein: CASSQAEGSGANVRTF.

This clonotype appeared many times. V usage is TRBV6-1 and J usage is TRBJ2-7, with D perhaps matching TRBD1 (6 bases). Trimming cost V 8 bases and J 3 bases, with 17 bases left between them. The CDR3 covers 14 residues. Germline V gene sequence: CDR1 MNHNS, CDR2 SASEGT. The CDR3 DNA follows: TGTGCCAGCCAGCGTTCTACAGGGAGCTACGAGCAGTACTTC. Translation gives CASQRSTGSYEQYF.

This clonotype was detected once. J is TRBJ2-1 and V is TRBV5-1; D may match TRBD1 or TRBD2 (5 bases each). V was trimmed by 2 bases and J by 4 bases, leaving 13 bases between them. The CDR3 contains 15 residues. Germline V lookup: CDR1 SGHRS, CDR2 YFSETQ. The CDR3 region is CASSFRDPLYNEQFF. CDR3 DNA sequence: TGCGCCAGCAGCTTCCGGGACCCCCTATACAATGAGCAGTTCTTC.

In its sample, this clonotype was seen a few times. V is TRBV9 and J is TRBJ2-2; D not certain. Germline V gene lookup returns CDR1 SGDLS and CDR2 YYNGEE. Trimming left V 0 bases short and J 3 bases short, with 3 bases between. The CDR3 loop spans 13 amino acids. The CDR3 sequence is CASSVAYTGELFF. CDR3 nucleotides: TGTGCCAGCAGCGTAGCTTACACCGGGGAGCTGTTTTTT.

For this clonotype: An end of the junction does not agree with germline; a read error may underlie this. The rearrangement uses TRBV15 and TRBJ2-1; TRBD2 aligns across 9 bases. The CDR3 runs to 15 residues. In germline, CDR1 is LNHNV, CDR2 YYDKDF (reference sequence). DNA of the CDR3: TGTGTCACCAGCGGGGTAGCGGGAGAAGCCAATGAGCAGTTCTTC. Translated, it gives CVTSGVAGEANEQFF.

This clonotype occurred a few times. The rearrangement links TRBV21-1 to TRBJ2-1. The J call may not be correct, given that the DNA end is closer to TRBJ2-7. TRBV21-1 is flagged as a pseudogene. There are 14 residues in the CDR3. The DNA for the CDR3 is TGTGCCAGCAGCAGGGGTAATCTGCCGAATGAGCAGTACTTC. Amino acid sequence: CASSRGNLPNEQYF.

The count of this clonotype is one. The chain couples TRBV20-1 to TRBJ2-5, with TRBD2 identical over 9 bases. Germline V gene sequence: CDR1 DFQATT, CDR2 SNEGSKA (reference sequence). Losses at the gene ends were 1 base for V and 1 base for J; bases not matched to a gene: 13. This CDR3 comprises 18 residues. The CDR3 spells CSARAQCGSGGTQETQYF. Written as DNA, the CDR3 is TGCAGTGCTAGAGCTCAATGCGGGAGCGGGGGGACCCAAGAGACCCAGTACTTC.

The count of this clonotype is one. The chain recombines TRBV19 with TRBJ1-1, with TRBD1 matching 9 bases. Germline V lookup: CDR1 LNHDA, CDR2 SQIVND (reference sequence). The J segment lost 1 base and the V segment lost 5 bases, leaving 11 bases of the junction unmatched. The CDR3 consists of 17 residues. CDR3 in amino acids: CASSLTDRGLRNTEAFF. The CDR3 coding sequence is TGTGCCAGTAGTCTTACGGACAGGGGACTTAGGAACACTGAAGCTTTCTTT.

The CDR3 DNA sequence: TGCAGTGCCAGTGCGGAGTGGGGCAATCAGCCCCAGCATTTT. Its protein is CSASAEWGNQPQHF. The rearrangement links TRBV20-1 to TRBJ1-5; D unresolved. Trimming removed 6 bases at V and 2 bases at J, with 14 bases between. Germline CDR1 DFQATT, CDR2 SNEGSKA (reference sequence). CDR3 length: 14 residues.

In DNA form, the CDR3 reads TGTGCCAGCGCCACGTGGCGGGGGTCGAGCTCTGGGGCCAACGTCCTGACTTTC. Translation gives CASATWRGSSSGANVLTF. The J gene is TRBJ2-6, the V gene TRBV7-6; TRBD2 matches at 7 bases. The CDR3 runs to 18 residues. The trim removed 8 bases at V and 0 bases at J, leaving 13 bases unmatched. Per germline, CDR1 SGHVS and CDR2 FNYEAQ.

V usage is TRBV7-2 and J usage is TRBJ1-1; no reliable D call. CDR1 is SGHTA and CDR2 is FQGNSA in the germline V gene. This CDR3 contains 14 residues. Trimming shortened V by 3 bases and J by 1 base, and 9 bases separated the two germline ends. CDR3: CASSFLTQNTEAFF. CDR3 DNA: TGTGCCAGCAGCTTCCTGACACAGAACACTGAAGCTTTCTTT.

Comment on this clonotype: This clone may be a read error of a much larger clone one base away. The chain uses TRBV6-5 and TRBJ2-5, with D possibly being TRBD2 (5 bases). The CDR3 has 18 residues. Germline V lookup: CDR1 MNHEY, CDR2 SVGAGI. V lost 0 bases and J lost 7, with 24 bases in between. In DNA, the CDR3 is TGTGCCAGCAGTTACTCCGCTAATCCGGACGTCCGGGGTGGGACCCAGTACTTC. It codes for CASSYSANPDVRGGTQYF.

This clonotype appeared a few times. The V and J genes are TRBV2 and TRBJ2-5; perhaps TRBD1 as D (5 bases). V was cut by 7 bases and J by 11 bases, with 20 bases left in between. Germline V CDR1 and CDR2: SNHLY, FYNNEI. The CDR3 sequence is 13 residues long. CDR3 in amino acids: CASTLDKVDEQYF. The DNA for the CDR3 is TGTGCCAGCACCTTGGACAAGGTGGATGAGCAGTACTTC.

Here the CDR3 reads CASSSKTGGDEQFF. CDR3 nucleotides: TGCGCCAGCAGCTCTAAAACAGGGGGCGATGAGCAGTTCTTC. The chain has TRBV5-1 and TRBJ2-1; the match to TRBD1 covers 9 bases. Germline CDR1 is SGHRS and CDR2 is YFSETQ. The CDR3 contains 14 residues. The junction had 6 bases not matched to a gene; V was cut back by 3 bases and J by 8 bases.

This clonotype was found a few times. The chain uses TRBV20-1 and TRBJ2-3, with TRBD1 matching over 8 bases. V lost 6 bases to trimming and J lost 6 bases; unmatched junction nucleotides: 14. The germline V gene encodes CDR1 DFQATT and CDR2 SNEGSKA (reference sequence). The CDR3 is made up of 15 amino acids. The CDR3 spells CSARTATGGFDTQYF. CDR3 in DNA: TGCAGTGCCCGCACGGCCACAGGGGGATTTGATACGCAGTATTTT.

The chain's CDR3 is CSARTSGSTKTQYF. CDR3 DNA: TGCAGTGCTCGTACTAGCGGGAGTACGAAGACCCAGTACTTC. The chain employs TRBV20-1 and TRBJ2-5, with 11 bases identical to TRBD2. CDR3 length: 14 residues. Germline CDR1 is DFQATT and CDR2 is SNEGSKA (reference sequence). After removal of 5 bases from V and 6 bases from J, the junction contained 8 bases not matched to a gene.

The CDR3 DNA reads TGCAGTGCTAGAGCACAAATACTAGAACAAGAGACCCAGTACTTC. It specifies CSARAQILEQETQYF. The rearrangement joins TRBV20-1 to TRBJ2-5; D is possibly TRBD2 (5 bases). V was clipped by 1 base and J by 2 bases, with 14 bases between them. Germline lookup yields CDR1 DFQATT and CDR2 SNEGSKA (reference sequence). There are 15 residues in the CDR3.

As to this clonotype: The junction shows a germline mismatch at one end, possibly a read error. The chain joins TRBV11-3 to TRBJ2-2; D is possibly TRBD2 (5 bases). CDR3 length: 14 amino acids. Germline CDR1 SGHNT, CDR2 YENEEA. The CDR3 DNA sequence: TGTGCCAGTAGCTTAGAGGGAGTAACCGGGGAGCTGTTTTTT. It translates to CASSLEGVTGELFF.

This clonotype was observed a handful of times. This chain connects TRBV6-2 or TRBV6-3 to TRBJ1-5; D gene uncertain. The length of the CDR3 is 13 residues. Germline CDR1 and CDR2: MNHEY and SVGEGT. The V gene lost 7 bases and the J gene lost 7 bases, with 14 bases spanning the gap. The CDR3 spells CASNPPPGQPQHF. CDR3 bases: TGTGCCAGCAATCCCCCCCCGGGGCAGCCCCAGCATTTT.